This T cell receptor (beta chain) was obtained from a study of cytomegalovirus exposure and HLA in healthy donors (dated by TCRdb to about 2017). For the wider study: An earlier analysis of several hundred of the donors reported 250 to 350 Gb of sequence data and about 100 million unique TCR beta sequences from about 200 million T cells. Rather than using new phenotypic data, the later analysis identified candidate immune exposures from TCR beta sequences and from how often those sequences occurred across donors. Typing coverage varied by locus: roughly 620-640 donors for A, B, C, DRB1 and DQB1; about 520 for DQA1; 606 for DPA1; under 490 for DPB1. A later analysis re-examined previously published TCR beta repertoires from around 670 donors and added high-resolution HLA genotyping to investigate patterns of TCR occurrence. The study aimed to test whether cataloging public T cell receptors could reveal signatures of past pathogen exposure. Donor age, sex, ethnicity and CMV serostatus were collected together with the repertoire data. HLA typing covered class I and class II loci at four-digit resolution. About 300 gigabases of sequencing data and 80 million or so unique TCR sequences were included in an early release covering about 700 HLA-typed donors. Among roughly 400 genotyped donors of the cohort, an average of roughly 230,000 unique TCR beta nucleotide sequences was sequenced per donor, of which 15% to 20% were non-productive. Several DR-DQ haplotypes were treated as single units for association and clustering because of strong linkage in the cohort. Of the roughly 410 genotyped donors, more than 75% were placed in the genetic ancestry cluster associated with self-reported Caucasian donors. To predict cytomegalovirus infection status, the study brought together high-throughput TCR immunosequencing, statistical association of individual TCRs with disease status, and machine learning. Every repertoire in the discovery cohort had been generated on one and the same sequencing platform. The T cell repertoires of 666 subjects were profiled by immunosequencing and related to cytomegalovirus serostatus. A later genetic analysis used genome-wide SNP genotypes for 398 of the 666 donors, treating that subset as a discovery cohort. An earlier analysis of 587 of the donors applied high-throughput TCR beta sequencing to assess whether each TCR beta V gene segment acted as functional or pseudogenic. In addition to the first cohort of hundreds of subjects, a separate validation cohort of approximately 130 different subjects was used.

The cohort comprised approximately 700 healthy bone marrow donors. Cohort members were all nominally healthy when sampled, although unrecorded immune exposures were likely present. The donor tested CMV seronegative, placing the donor among the 350 or so seronegative members of the cohort. A peripheral blood sample was collected from each donor, and TCR beta sequencing was performed on peripheral blood mononuclear cells. Genomic DNA was extracted from the blood cell samples with the Qiagen DNeasy Blood Extraction Kit. V is cut by 4 bases and J by 0 bases, and the space between the germline ends is 14 bases. Per the germline V gene, SGHRS is the CDR1 and YFSETQ is the CDR2. Its CDR3 holds 16 amino acids, cysteine through phenylalanine. The retained sequence is limited to the CDR3, 48 bases, with the frame set at the first base. Overall results and qualifications from the work: The authors suggested that the approach could potentially be generalized to other disease states and immunological phenotypes. An earlier analysis of around 540 of the donors showed that most TCR beta V segments appeared in productive rearrangements either about 87% or about 30% of the time, which broadly matched IMGT annotations. Some IMGT-functional V segments, including TRBV6-2 and TRBV6-3, could not be distinguished by the 87-base-pair reads and were therefore excluded. In this cohort, only TCR beta chains were sequenced, and detectable features were limited by the absence of alpha or paired-chain data. A later analysis associated 15,000 or so TCR beta sequences with specific HLA alleles at a false discovery rate of 0.05. Because some donors lacked HLA typing at each locus, the association tests relied only on the typed subset. The presence/absence analyses assumed that sequencing depth was roughly uniform across donors, and that assumption may not be true. In vitro tests confirmed that a few of the cytomegalovirus-associated TCR beta chains recognize cytomegalovirus antigens. While some public TCRs were present in many individuals, most TCR sequences turned up only very rarely across donors. Because counts were too low, seventeen rarely observed V segments, including chromosome 9 orphons, were left out of the earlier analysis of a few hundred of the donors. According to a later analysis, TCR association rates differed among HLA loci, with DRB1 alleles showing the most associated TCRs and HLA-C alleles showing the fewest. A later analysis found that HLA-associated TCR beta chains were more clonally expanded and had lower generation probabilities than equally common non-associated chains. The classifier was reported to diagnose cytomegalovirus status with high specificity and sensitivity in both the original cohort and the validation cohort. Linkage disequilibrium might explain the correlated functional status among segregating V segments, but an unknown experimental factor could not be excluded. In the study, some 160 TCR beta chains were listed as associated with cytomegalovirus. CMV serostatus was the only immune exposure information available for the cohort. A cluster of highly shared sequence variants was judged likely to be a technical artifact of the sequencing pipeline. A later analysis reported that several top co-occurrence clusters appeared linked to parvovirus B19, influenza, CMV and Epstein-Barr virus. A later analysis found that most CMV-associated TCR beta chains appeared HLA-restricted, with HLA associations seemingly driven largely by CMV exposure. In a later genetic analysis, a missense DCLRE1C variant was associated with V-gene and J-gene trimming of TCR beta chains, and the association was replicated in an independent cohort. A further reported finding was that TCR beta sequences accurately predicted the HLA-A and HLA-B alleles for most subjects in the first cohort. Compared with the roughly 670-donor mean, donors in an Asian-associated ancestry cluster had fewer N-insertions in productive TCRs, according to a later genetic analysis. When HLA alleles, especially DR and DQ, strongly co-occurred, attributing TCR associations to individual alleles was difficult.

Receptors were amplified or captured by the immunoSEQ multiplex PCR assay. The multiplex PCR relied on a mix of 60 forward primers for TCR Vbeta segments and 13 reverse primers for TCR Jbeta segments. The CDR3 region of rearranged TCR beta genes was amplified from genomic DNA by a multiplex PCR assay. On the Illumina HiSeq System, the amplified TCR beta libraries were sequenced as 87-base-pair reads. The published analysis was carried out like this. Across the 500 to 850 repertoires, a later analysis counted around 80 million unique TCR beta chains, 9.5 million to 13 million of which were shared by at least two donors. Raw reads were error-corrected and collapsed into unique sequences by a nearest-neighbor algorithm in which closely related sequences were merged to remove PCR and sequencing errors. Alignment of CDR3 sequences to IMGT reference sequences was used to assign V, D and J gene segments. For a sequence to be retained, at least a six-nucleotide match to both a V gene segment and a J gene segment was required. Rearrangements were called productive when the CDR3 lacked stop codons and stayed in frame with V and J; all others were non-productive. CDR3 was defined by IMGT convention, running from the second conserved V-encoded cysteine to the conserved J-encoded phenylalanine. The earlier analysis of a few hundred of the donors excluded sequences that lacked an unambiguous match to a single V gene segment. An earlier analysis of some 610 of the donors called V segments functional above 56.7% productive rearrangements and segregating when the between-donor standard deviation exceeded 5%. A statistical classification framework was built for diagnosing cytomegalovirus status from the catalog of TCR beta chain sequences. In a later analysis, V and J genes were assigned by comparing TCR nucleotide sequences against IMGT/GENE-DB human TR gene sequences. The TCRdist pipeline was used in a later analysis to assign CDR3 sequences and most-parsimonious VDJ recombination scenarios. In a later analysis, each TCR beta chain was defined by its CDR3 amino acid sequence together with its V-gene family, and reads lacking a unique V-gene family were excluded. A later analysis removed nearly 600 highly shared, low-generation-probability nucleotide sequences to deal with suspected cross-contamination and a sequencing artifact. For each public chain, a later analysis derived a clonal expansion index from normalized ranks of inferred template counts within each repertoire. In a later analysis, generation probabilities were computed with a VDJ recombination model fitted to out-of-frame rearrangements, and the resulting probabilities were checked against IGoR. In a later analysis, TCR-TCR, TCR-HLA and TCR-CMV co-occurrence was scored with hypergeometric tests, and a repertoire-size bias correction was applied to TCR pairs. False discovery rates were estimated in a later analysis by permuting HLA or CMV assignments 20 times. A later analysis grouped co-occurring TCRs with DBSCAN, adding TCRdist sequence similarity when clustering within HLA-allele-positive subsets. For co-occurrence clustering, repertoires with fewer than 30,000 or more than 120,000 public chains were excluded, along with four to six repertoires with anomalous nucleotide sharing. TCRdb obtained this table from immuneACCESS and retained in-frame rearrangements with V and J assigned. These tables miss some clones; where compared with another copy, unresolved V genes account for less than half of the shortfall, and the remainder is unexplained. Clone size and the V and J calls come from that table; the DNA yielded D and trimming. The sample profile shows 110,000 or so clones; about 81% of them were found once. The biggest ten clones account for 1.5% to 2% of the sample.

As concerns this clone: Its antigen has not been determined. Qualities for individual bases were not recorded, and no much larger clone is one base off.

The material sequenced was PBMCs. This sequence uses TRBV5-1 and TRBJ2-1; the D region possibly corresponds to TRBD2 (6 bases align). This sequence was found in a man in his forties in good health and CMV-seronegative. CDR3 reads: CASSPQEGNSYNEQFF. The nucleotide sequence is given as TGCGCCAGCAGCCCCCAGGAGGGCAACTCCTACAATGAGCAGTTCTTC. When the CDR3 is completed using the reference TRBV5-1 and TRBJ2-1 genes on either side, the full variable domain is KAGVTQTPRYLIKTRGQQVTLSCSPISGHRSVSWYQQTPGQGLQFLFEYFSETQRNKGNFPGRFSGRQFSNSRSEMNVSTLELGDSALYLCASSPQEGNSYNEQFFGPGTRLTVL.